The entry that follows covers one T cell receptor (beta chain) sequence. This entry belongs to a study of T-cell reconstitution after alpha-beta-depleted transplantation in children. The authors prepared the TCRbeta library with unique molecular identifiers. One entry per CDR3 protein results from TCRdb running MiXCR on the PCR reads. The sample has under 350,000 distinct CDR3 sequences; nearly 10% are singletons. J lost 6 bases, V lost 1 base, and 4 bases had no gene match. The CDR3 runs 14 residues. Germline V gene lookup returns CDR1 SGDLS and CDR2 YYNGEE. The source is a human donor who donated a stem cell graft to a child with SCID. The specimen was PBMCs from the stem cell graft donor, collected from the stem cell graft. The chain uses TRBV9 and TRBJ2-1; 7 bases align to TRBD2. Here the CDR3 DNA reads TGTGCCAGCAGCGTACTCGGGGGGTTCAATGAGCAGTTCTTC. Its protein is CASSVLGGFNEQFF.